Shown below are 20 T cell receptor beta chains from a single sample sequenced in a study of blood T cell repertoires in COVID-19. The repertoire was sequenced with immunoSEQ multiplex PCR; TCRdb's copy has only in-frame clones and lacks some. The sample has approximately 200,000 clones, around 90% seen once; the top ten hold roughly 2.6%. The sequencing sample was made of peripheral blood. The receptors derive from a man under 40 with COVID-19, enrolled during active disease.

This chain uses TRBV6-8 with TRBJ1-1, with a weak D call TRBD1 (5 bases). V was clipped by 10 bases and J by 5 bases, with 17 bases between them. CDR3 size: 13 residues. From germline, CDR1 is MNHGY and CDR2 SAAAGT. The chain's CDR3 is CATRRRGLTEAFF. DNA of the CDR3: TGTGCCACCCGAAGGAGGGGTTTGACTGAAGCTTTCTTT.

The J gene is TRBJ2-1, the V gene TRBV24-1; weak D call: TRBD1 (6 bases). The CDR3 length is 12 residues. Looked up from germline, CDR1 is KGHDR and CDR2 is SFDVKD. Deletions cut 4 bases from V and 10 bases from J, with 10 bases between. The CDR3 bases are TGTGCCACCAGTGACCACAGGGACGAGCAGTTCTTC. Its protein is CATSDHRDEQFF.

This rearrangement joins TRBV4-3 to TRBJ2-7; 7 bases are shared with TRBD1. V gave up 0 bases and J gave up 6 bases; unmatched junction bases: 5. This CDR3 comprises 14 residues. CDR1 and CDR2 from the germline V gene are LGHNA and YSLEER. CDR3 coding DNA: TGCGCCAGCAGCCAAGATATCACAGGGGTCGAGCAGTACTTC. This codes for CASSQDITGVEQYF.

This clone has just a few counts. V and J are TRBV7-2 and TRBJ2-1; D may be TRBD1 (6 bases). V was pared by 4 bases and J by 6 bases, with 13 bases between. CDR3 length: 14 residues. Germline CDR1 reads SGHTA; CDR2 reads FQGNSA. The CDR3 spells CASSSSRTANEQFF. In DNA, the CDR3 is TGTGCCAGCAGCTCGTCCCGGACAGCCAATGAGCAGTTCTTC.

The rearrangement uses TRBV6-2 or TRBV6-3 and TRBJ2-5, with D perhaps TRBD1 (6 bases). CDR1 is MNHEY and CDR2 is SVGEGT in the germline V gene. V lost 2 bases and J lost 2, with 18 bases in between. CDR3 length: 17 amino acids. CDR3 in amino acids: CASSYRTSGTHQETQYF. Written as DNA, the CDR3 is TGTGCCAGCAGTTACAGAACTTCCGGGACACATCAAGAGACCCAGTACTTC.

The genes are TRBV11-3 and TRBJ2-7; D unclear. Germline V gene lookup returns CDR1 SGHNT and CDR2 YENEEA. This CDR3 comprises 13 residues. Trimming removed 5 bases at V and 6 bases at J, with 14 bases between. This chain's CDR3 is CASSPSLYSEQYF. The CDR3 region has the DNA TGTGCCAGCAGCCCATCCCTCTACAGCGAGCAGTACTTC.

J is TRBJ1-6 and V is TRBV27; D is unclear. V shed 0 bases and J shed 5 bases, with 5 bases lying between them. CDR3 length: 14 amino acids. Germline-derived CDR1 and CDR2 are MNHEY and SMNVEV (reference sequence). This CDR3 is CASSLSTNNSPLHF. CDR3 in DNA: TGTGCCAGCAGTTTATCAACTAATAATTCACCCCTCCACTTT.

This chain uses TRBV30 with TRBJ2-1; 9 nucleotides align to TRBD2. The CDR3 extends over 16 amino acids. Germline-derived CDR1 and CDR2 are GTSNPN and SVGIG (reference sequence). V lost 0 bases and J lost 5; bases outside the gene matches: 8. CDR3 sequence reads: CAWSVLPSGINNEQFF. The CDR3 nucleotides read TGTGCCTGGAGTGTACTTCCTAGCGGGATAAACAATGAGCAGTTCTTC. The full variable domain, in which reference TRBV30 and TRBJ2-1 provide the parts outside the CDR3, is SQTIHQWPATLVQPVGSPLSLECTVEGTSNPNLYWYRQAAGRGLQLLFYSVGIGQISSEVPQNLSASRPQDRQFILSSKKLLLSDSGFYLCAWSVLPSGINNEQFFGPGTRLTVL.

This clone came up a few times. The chain is built from TRBV7-8 and TRBJ1-4; TRBD1 matches at 7 bases. The length of the CDR3 is 16 residues. CDR1 is SGHVS, CDR2 FQNEAQ, per germline. Trimming cost V 0 bases and J 5 bases; bases outside gene matches: 6. CDR3 amino acids: CASSLARQGLNEKLFF. Here the CDR3 DNA reads TGTGCCAGCAGCTTAGCGAGACAGGGCCTCAATGAAAAACTGTTTTTT.

This chain connects TRBV7-8 to TRBJ1-1; 8 bases are a match to TRBD1. The germline V gene has CDR1 SGHVS and CDR2 FQNEAQ. This CDR3 comprises 12 residues. J lost 8 bases, V lost 5 bases, and 4 bases had no gene match. The CDR3 DNA is TGTGCCAGCAGCCGGACAGGGACCGAAGCTTTCTTT. It translates to CASSRTGTEAFF. The complete variable domain, with remaining parts taken from reference TRBV7-8 and TRBJ1-1, reads GAGVSQSPRYKVAKRGQDVALRCDPISGHVSLFWYQQALGQGPEFLTYFQNEAQLDKSGLPSDRFFAERPEGSVSTLKIQRTQQEDSAVYLCASSRTGTEAFFGQGTRLTVV.

This chain joins TRBV18 and TRBJ1-1; TRBD1 aligns across 8 bases. The V and J ends lost 0 bases and 1 base, in that order; junction bases with no gene match: 7. Germline V gene data show CDR1 as KGHSH and CDR2 as LQKENI. This CDR3 has 17 amino acids. Written as DNA, the CDR3 is TGTGCCAGCTCACCACCGTCCTCAGGGGGCCGGAACACTGAAGCTTTCTTT. Residues: CASSPPSSGGRNTEAFF. The entire variable domain, with the rest obtained from reference TRBV18 and TRBJ1-1, is as follows: NAGVMQNPRHLVRRRGQEARLRCSPMKGHSHVYWYRQLPEEGLKFMVYLQKENIIDESGMPKERFSAEFPKEGPSILRIQQVVRGDSAAYFCASSPPSSGGRNTEAFFGQGTRLTVV.

The rearrangement joins TRBV6-5 to TRBJ2-7; a possible D gene is TRBD1 (6 bases). CDR1 MNHEY and CDR2 SVGAGI come from the germline V gene. The V end lost 2 bases, the J end lost 0 bases, and 11 bases lay between the germline ends. The CDR3 runs to 15 residues. The chain's CDR3 is CASSYVGASSYEQYF. The DNA for the CDR3 is TGTGCCAGCAGTTACGTGGGGGCTAGCTCCTACGAGCAGTACTTC.

The chain carries TRBV28 and TRBJ1-5; 8 bases agree with TRBD1. V lost 5 bases and J lost 5; bases outside the gene matches: 8. The germline V gene has CDR1 MDHEN and CDR2 SYDVKM. The CDR3 is 15 residues long. The CDR3 sequence is CASSTRTGIHQPQHF. The DNA for the CDR3 is TGTGCCAGCAGTACAAGGACAGGGATCCATCAGCCCCAGCATTTT. Using reference TRBV28 and TRBJ1-5 for the parts outside the CDR3, the full variable domain is DVKVTQSSRYLVKRTGEKVFLECVQDMDHENMFWYRQDPGLGLRLIYFSYDVKMKEKGDIPEGYSVSREKKERFSLILESASTNQTSMYLCASSTRTGIHQPQHFGDGTRLSIL.

The rearrangement uses TRBV7-2 and TRBJ2-1; 12 bases map to TRBD2. Germline CDR1 is SGHTA and CDR2 is FQGNSA. This CDR3 comprises 16 residues. After removal of 1 base from V and 4 bases from J, the junction contained 2 bases not matched to a gene. The CDR3 DNA follows: TGTGCCAGCAGCTTAGTTGGGACTAGCGGGTACAATGAGCAGTTCTTC. Translating it yields CASSLVGTSGYNEQFF.

J is TRBJ2-1 and V is TRBV7-2; 10 bases are shared with TRBD2. Germline assignment: CDR1 SGHTA and CDR2 FQGNSA. CDR3 length: 13 amino acids. J was trimmed by 2 bases and V by 8 bases; bases with no gene match: 0. The CDR3 nucleotides read TGTGCCAGCGGGACTAGCGCCTACAATGAGCAGTTCTTC. Protein product: CASGTSAYNEQFF.

This clone has a single count. CDR3: CASSQWDRVNTEAFF. CDR3 nucleotides: TGTGCCAGCAGCCAGTGGGACAGGGTGAACACTGAAGCTTTCTTT. The chain employs TRBV3-1 (or the pseudogene TRBV3-2) and TRBJ1-1; 9 bases map to TRBD1. V lost 3 bases, J lost 0 bases, and 2 bases stayed unmatched. Germline CDR1 is LGHDT and CDR2 is YNNKEL (reference sequence). This CDR3 contains 15 residues.

In DNA form, the CDR3 reads TGTGCCAGCAGTCCTGGCGGACAGGGCAATCAGCCCCAGCATTTT. It specifies CASSPGGQGNQPQHF. The chain combines TRBV28 with TRBJ1-5, with TRBD1 matching over 7 bases. Germline CDR1 and CDR2: MDHEN and SYDVKM. The CDR3 is 15 residues long. Losses at the gene ends were 5 bases for V and 2 bases for J; bases not matched to a gene: 6.

The CDR3 DNA reads TGTGCCAGCAGCCCGACAGGAGACCCCCTCTACGAGCAGTACTTC. Its protein product is CASSPTGDPLYEQYF. The rearrangement uses TRBV6-5 and TRBJ2-7; D perhaps matches TRBD1 (6 bases). This CDR3 spans 15 amino acids. Looked up from germline, CDR1 is MNHEY and CDR2 is SVGAGI. Trimming took off 6 bases at V and 3 bases at J, with 18 bases between the two ends.

The chain couples TRBV28 to TRBJ2-3; the match to TRBD2 covers 11 bases. V lost 6 bases and J lost 9; bases outside the gene matches: 17. The CDR3 runs to 17 residues. Germline V gene data show CDR1 as MDHEN and CDR2 as SYDVKM. CDR3 residues: CASRFPGLAEGKGTQYF. The CDR3 DNA is TGTGCCAGCAGATTTCCGGGACTAGCGGAGGGGAAAGGGACGCAGTATTTT.

The rearrangement uses TRBV19 and TRBJ1-3; D is perhaps TRBD1 (6 bases). V was shortened by 5 bases and J by 0 bases, with 17 bases between the two germline ends. Germline V lookup: CDR1 LNHDA, CDR2 SQIVND (reference sequence). The CDR3 covers 17 residues. The CDR3 DNA reads TGTGCCAGTAGTCTCCTGACAGGCACGTCCTCTGGAAACACCATATATTTT. Its translation is CASSLLTGTSSGNTIYF.